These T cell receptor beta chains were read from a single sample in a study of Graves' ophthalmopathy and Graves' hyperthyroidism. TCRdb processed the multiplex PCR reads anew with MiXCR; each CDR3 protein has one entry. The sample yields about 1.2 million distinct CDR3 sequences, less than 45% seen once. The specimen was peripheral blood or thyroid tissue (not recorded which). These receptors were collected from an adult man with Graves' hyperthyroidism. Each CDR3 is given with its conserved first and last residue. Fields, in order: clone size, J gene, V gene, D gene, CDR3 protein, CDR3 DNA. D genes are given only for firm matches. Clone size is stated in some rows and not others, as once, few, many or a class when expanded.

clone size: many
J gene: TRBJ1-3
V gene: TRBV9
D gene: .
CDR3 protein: CASSGGSSGNTIYF
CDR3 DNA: TGTGCCAGCAGCGGGGGCTCCTCTGGAAACACCATATATTTT

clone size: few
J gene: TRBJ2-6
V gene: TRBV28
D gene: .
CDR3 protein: CASSPGFGANVLTF
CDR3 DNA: TGTGCCAGCAGTCCAGGGTTTGGGGCCAACGTCCTGACTTTC

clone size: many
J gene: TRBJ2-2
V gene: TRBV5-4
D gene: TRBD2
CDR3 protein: CASSLYGRAAGELFF
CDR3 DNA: TGTGCCAGCAGCTTGTACGGGAGGGCCGCCGGGGAGCTGTTTTTT

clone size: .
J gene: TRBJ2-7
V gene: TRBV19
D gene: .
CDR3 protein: CASRSQVLVGEQYF
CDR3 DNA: TGTGCCAGTAGGTCACAGGTCCTTGTCGGCGAGCAGTACTTC

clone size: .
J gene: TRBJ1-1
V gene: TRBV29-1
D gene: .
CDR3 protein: CSVAVGPQNTEAFF
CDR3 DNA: TGCAGCGTTGCGGTGGGACCTCAGAACACTGAAGCTTTCTTT

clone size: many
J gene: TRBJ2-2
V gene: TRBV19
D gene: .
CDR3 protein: CASSNRANTGELFF
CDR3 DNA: TGTGCCAGTAGCAACAGAGCAAACACCGGGGAGCTGTTTTTT

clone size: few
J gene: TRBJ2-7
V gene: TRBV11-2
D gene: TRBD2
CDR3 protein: CASSLRLAGVVNEQYF
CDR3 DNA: TGTGCCAGCAGCTTAAGACTAGCGGGAGTTGTTAACGAGCAGTACTTC

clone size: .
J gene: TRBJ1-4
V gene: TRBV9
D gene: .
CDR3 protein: CASSVVPPEKLFF
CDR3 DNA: TGTGCCAGCAGCGTAGTTCCCCCCGAAAAACTGTTTTTT

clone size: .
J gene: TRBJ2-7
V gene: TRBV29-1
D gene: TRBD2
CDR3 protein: CSFGGSQYEQYF
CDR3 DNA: TGCAGCTTCGGCGGGAGTCAATACGAGCAGTACTTC

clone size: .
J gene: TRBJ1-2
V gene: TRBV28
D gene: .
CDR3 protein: CASGGKGVYGYTF
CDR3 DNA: TGTGCCAGCGGGGGAAAGGGGGTGTATGGCTACACCTTC

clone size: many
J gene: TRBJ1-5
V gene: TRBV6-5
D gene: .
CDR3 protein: CASSRRQETSNQPQHF
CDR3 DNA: TGTGCCAGCAGCAGACGACAGGAGACTAGCAATCAGCCCCAGCATTTT

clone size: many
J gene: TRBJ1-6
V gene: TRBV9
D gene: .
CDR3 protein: CASATGQVTSALHF
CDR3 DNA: TGTGCCAGCGCGACGGGGCAGGTTACCTCGGCCCTCCACTTT

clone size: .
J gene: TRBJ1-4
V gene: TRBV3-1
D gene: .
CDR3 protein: CASSQGVSQTLF
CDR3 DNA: TGTGCCAGCAGCCAAGGCGTTTCACAGACGCTGTTC

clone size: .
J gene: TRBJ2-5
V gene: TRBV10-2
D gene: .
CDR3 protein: CASSGGWENQETQYF
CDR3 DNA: TGTGCCAGCAGTGGAGGTTGGGAAAACCAAGAGACCCAGTACTTC

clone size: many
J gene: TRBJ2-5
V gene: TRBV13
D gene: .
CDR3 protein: CASRTTGEEETQYF
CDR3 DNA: TGTGCCAGCAGGACCACAGGGGAGGAAGAGACCCAGTACTTC

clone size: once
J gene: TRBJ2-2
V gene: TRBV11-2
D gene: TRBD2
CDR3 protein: CASSRTGLAGTNTGELFF
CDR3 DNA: TGTGCCAGCAGCCGCACGGGACTAGCGGGAACGAACACCGGGGAGCTGTTTTTT

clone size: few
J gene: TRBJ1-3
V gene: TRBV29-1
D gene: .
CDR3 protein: CSVSGKTIYF
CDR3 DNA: TGCAGCGTTAGCGGGAAAACCATATATTTT

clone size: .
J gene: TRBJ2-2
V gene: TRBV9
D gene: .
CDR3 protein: CASSTKGPNTGELFF
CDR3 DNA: TGTGCCAGCAGCACCAAGGGACCCAACACCGGGGAGCTGTTTTTT

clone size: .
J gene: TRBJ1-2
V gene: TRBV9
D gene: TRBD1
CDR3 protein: CVSSVEPGQGAYGYTF
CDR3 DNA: TGTGTCAGCAGCGTCGAACCGGGACAGGGGGCCTATGGCTACACCTTC

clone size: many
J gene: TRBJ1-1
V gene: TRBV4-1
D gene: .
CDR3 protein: CASSQVGTVNTEAFF
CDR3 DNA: TGCGCCAGCAGCCAAGTAGGGACGGTGAACACTGAAGCTTTCTTT

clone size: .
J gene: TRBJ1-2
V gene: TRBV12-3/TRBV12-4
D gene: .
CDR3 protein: CASTGRRGVLWGYTF
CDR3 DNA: TGTGCCAGCACGGGGCGTCGGGGGGTTCTTTGGGGCTACACCTTC

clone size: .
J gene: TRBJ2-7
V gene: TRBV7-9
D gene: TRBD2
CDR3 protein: CASSPLGLAGPPYEQYF
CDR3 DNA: TGTGCCAGCAGCCCCCTGGGACTAGCGGGGCCACCCTACGAGCAGTACTTC

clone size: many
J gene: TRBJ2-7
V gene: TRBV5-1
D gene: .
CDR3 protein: CASSLSGRTTYEQYF
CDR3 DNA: TGCGCCAGCAGCTTGTCAGGAAGGACGACCTACGAGCAGTACTTC

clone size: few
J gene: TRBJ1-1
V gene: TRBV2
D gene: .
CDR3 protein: CASSPGQDLFTEAFF
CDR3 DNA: TGTGCCAGCTCACCGGGGCAGGACCTGTTCACTGAAGCTTTCTTT

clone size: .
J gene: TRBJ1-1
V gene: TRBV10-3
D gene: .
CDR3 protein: CASSEARQVGAFF
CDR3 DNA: TGTGCCAGCAGTGAAGCGAGACAGGTGGGGGCTTTCTTT

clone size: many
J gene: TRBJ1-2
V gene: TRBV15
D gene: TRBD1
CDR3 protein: CATSRGQGRLFGYTF
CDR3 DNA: TGTGCCACCAGCAGAGGACAGGGAAGGCTCTTTGGCTACACCTTC

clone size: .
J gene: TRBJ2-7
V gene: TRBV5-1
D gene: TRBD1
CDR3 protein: CASSFGGTGVQDEQYF
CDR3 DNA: TGCGCCAGCAGCTTTGGGGGCACAGGGGTACAGGACGAGCAGTACTTC

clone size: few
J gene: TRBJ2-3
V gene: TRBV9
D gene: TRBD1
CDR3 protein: CASSADFRDRGTDTQYF
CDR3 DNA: TGTGCCAGCAGCGCAGACTTCCGGGACAGGGGCACAGATACGCAGTATTTT

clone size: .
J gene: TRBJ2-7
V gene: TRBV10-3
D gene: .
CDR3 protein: CATSPGAYEQYF
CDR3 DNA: TGTGCCACCAGCCCGGGGGCCTACGAGCAGTACTTC

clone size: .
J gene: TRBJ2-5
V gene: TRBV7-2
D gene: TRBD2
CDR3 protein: CASSRDSAGLAGPGETQYF
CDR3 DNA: TGTGCCAGCAGCCGCGACTCAGCGGGACTAGCGGGGCCGGGGGAGACCCAGTACTTC

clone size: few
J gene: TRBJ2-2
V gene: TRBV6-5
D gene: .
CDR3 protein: CASSYRGGDTGELFF
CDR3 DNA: TGTGCCAGCAGTTACCGCGGGGGCGACACCGGGGAGCTGTTTTTT

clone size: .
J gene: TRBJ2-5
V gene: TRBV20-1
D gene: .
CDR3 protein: CSASSFRQGEETQYF
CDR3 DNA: TGCAGTGCCAGCAGCTTTCGCCAGGGAGAAGAGACCCAGTACTTC

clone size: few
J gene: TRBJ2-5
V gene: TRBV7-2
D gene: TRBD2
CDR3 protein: CASSLLGGYQETQYF
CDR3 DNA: TGTGCCAGCAGCTTATTGGGGGGGTACCAAGAGACCCAGTACTTC

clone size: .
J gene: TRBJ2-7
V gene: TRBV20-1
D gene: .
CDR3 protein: CSAPRDNLYEQYF
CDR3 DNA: TGCAGTGCCCCCCGCGATAATCTCTACGAGCAGTACTTC

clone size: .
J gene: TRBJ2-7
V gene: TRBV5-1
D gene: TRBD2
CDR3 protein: CASRTSGSGSEQYF
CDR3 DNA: TGCGCCAGCAGGACTAGCGGGAGCGGTAGTGAGCAGTACTTC

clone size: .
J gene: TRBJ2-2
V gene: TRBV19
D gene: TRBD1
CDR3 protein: CASRPGTGMILRELFF
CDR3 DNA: TGTGCCAGTAGACCTGGGACAGGGATGATTCTACGGGAGCTGTTTTTT

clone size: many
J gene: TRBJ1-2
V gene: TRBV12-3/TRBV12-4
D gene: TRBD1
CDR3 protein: CASRTPGQGVGYTF
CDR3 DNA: TGTGCCAGCAGAACTCCGGGACAGGGAGTTGGCTACACCTTC

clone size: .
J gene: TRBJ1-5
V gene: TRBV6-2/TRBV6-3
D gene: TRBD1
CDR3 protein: CASSTGEDSNQPQHF
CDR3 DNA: TGTGCCAGCAGCACAGGGGAGGATAGCAATCAGCCCCAGCATTTT

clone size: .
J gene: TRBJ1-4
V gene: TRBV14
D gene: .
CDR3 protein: CASSQARGGKLFF
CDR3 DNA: TGTGCCAGCAGCCAGGCCCGTGGTGGAAAACTGTTTTTT

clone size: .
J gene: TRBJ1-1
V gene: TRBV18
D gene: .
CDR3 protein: CASSPPTRRDTEAFF
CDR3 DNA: TGTGCCAGCTCACCACCAACTAGGAGAGACACTGAAGCTTTCTTT

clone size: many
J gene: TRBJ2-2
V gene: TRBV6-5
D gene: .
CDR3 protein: CATRDSPNTGELFF
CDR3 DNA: TGTGCCACGCGGGACAGCCCCAACACCGGGGAGCTGTTTTTT

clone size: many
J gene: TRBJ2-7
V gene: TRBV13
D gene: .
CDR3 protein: CASSLDQQSRGHEQYF
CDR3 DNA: TGTGCCAGCAGCTTAGACCAACAGTCGAGGGGCCACGAGCAGTACTTC

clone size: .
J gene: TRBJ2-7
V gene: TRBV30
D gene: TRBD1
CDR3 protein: CAGTGFYYEQYF
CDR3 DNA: TGTGCCGGGACAGGGTTCTACTACGAGCAGTACTTC

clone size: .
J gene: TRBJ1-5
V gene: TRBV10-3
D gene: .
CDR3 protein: CAISESVDGYQPQHF
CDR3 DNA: TGTGCCATCAGTGAGTCCGTAGACGGTTATCAGCCCCAGCATTTT

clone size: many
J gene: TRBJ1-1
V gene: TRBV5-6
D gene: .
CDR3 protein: CASSLSGEAFF
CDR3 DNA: TGTGCCAGCAGCTTGAGCGGCGAAGCTTTCTTT

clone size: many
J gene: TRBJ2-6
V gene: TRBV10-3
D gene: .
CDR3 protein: CAINRDSSSGANVLTF
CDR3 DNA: TGTGCCATCAACCGGGACTCAAGCTCTGGGGCCAACGTCCTGACTTTC

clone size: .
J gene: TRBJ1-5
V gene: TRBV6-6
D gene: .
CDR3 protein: CASSYGPGIRQPQHF
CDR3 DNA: TGTGCCAGCAGTTACGGGCCAGGGATTCGTCAGCCCCAGCATTTT